A selection of T cell receptor beta chains follows, all from one sample in a study of blood T cell repertoires in COVID-19. Profiled with immunoSEQ multiplex PCR; TCRdb holds only in-frame clones, not every one. The sample carries some 350,000 clones, around 87% recorded once. Material: PBMCs or T cells enriched from blood (not recorded which). These TCRs come from a woman aged 25 to 39 who had recovered from COVID-19. The CDR3 runs from the conserved cysteine through the conserved F or W. Each record gives: J gene, V gene, D gene, clone size, CDR3 DNA, CDR3 protein. D genes are given only for firm matches. The size of a clone is reported for some rows only, either as once, few or many, or as a class for expanded clones.

>TRBJ2-7|TRBV28|NA|few
TGTGCCAGCAGCCCCCTTCTCCTAAGGGGACTCCAACGCTACGAGCAGTACTTC
CASSPLLLRGLQRYEQYF
>TRBJ1-2|TRBV2|TRBD1|few
TGTGCCAGCAATATTCAGGGGGACACGAGCTTC
CASNIQGDTSF
>TRBJ1-3|TRBV5-4|NA|NA
TGTGCCAGCAGCTTACGGACACCTAGCTCTGGAAACACCATATATTTT
CASSLRTPSSGNTIYF
>TRBJ1-2|TRBV6-2/TRBV6-3|NA|NA
TGTGCCAGCAGCTCAGACAGGAACTATGGCTACACCTTC
CASSSDRNYGYTF
>TRBJ2-5|TRBV18|TRBD1|NA
TGTGCCAGCTCACCGGCGGGGACAGGAGGGACCCAGTACTTC
CASSPAGTGGTQYF
>TRBJ2-5|TRBV27|NA|once
TGTGCCAGCAGGCGTAACAGGGCGGGACAGCTACAAGAGACCCAGTACTTC
CASRRNRAGQLQETQYF
>TRBJ1-3|TRBV23-1|TRBD1|NA
TGCGCCAGCAGTCAATCTGGGGCGGGGACAGGGGCTGGAAACACCATATATTTT
CASSQSGAGTGAGNTIYF
>TRBJ2-1|TRBV27|TRBD1|NA
TGTGCCAGCAGTTTCTTGGCAGGGGGAAATGAGCAGTTCTTC
CASSFLAGGNEQFF
>TRBJ2-2|TRBV5-4|TRBD2|NA
TGTGCCAGCAGCCCGGGGACTAGCGGGGCCACCGGGGAGCTGTTTTTT
CASSPGTSGATGELFF
>TRBJ1-2|TRBV5-6|TRBD1|NA
TGTGCCAGCAGCTGGCCGGGACAGATATATGGCTACACCTTC
CASSWPGQIYGYTF
>TRBJ1-4|TRBV2|TRBD1|NA
TGTGCCAGCAGCCGGACAGGGGGCTATGAAAAACTGTTTTTT
CASSRTGGYEKLFF
>TRBJ1-2|TRBV2|NA|once
TGTGCCAGCAGTGATCCTGGGGGGTCTCGGTATGGCTACACCTTC
CASSDPGGSRYGYTF
>TRBJ1-5|TRBV19|NA|NA
TGTGCCACAAACTCCGGGACACATGATCAGCCCCAGCATTTT
CATNSGTHDQPQHF
>TRBJ2-7|TRBV11-2|NA|once
TGTGCCAGCAGCTCCCTGGGAGGCGTGAGCTCCTACGAGCAGTACTTC
CASSSLGGVSSYEQYF
>TRBJ1-2|TRBV14|NA|once
TGTGCCAGCAGCCGGAGTCCCTTCGATGGCTACACCTTC
CASSRSPFDGYTF
>TRBJ2-1|TRBV11-2|TRBD1|NA
TGTGCCAGCAGCTTCGGGACAGGGGGCTTCGGTGAGCAGTTCTTC
CASSFGTGGFGEQFF
>TRBJ1-5|TRBV18|TRBD1|NA
TGTGCCAGCTCACCGAGGGGTGGACAGGGATATCAGCCCCAGCATTTT
CASSPRGGQGYQPQHF
>TRBJ1-3|TRBV5-5|NA|NA
TGTGCTAGCAGGAGCTCTGGAAACACCATATATTTT
CASRSSGNTIYF
>TRBJ2-7|TRBV4-3|TRBD1|NA
TGCGCCAGCAGCCAAGTCGGGACAGGGGCCGAGCAGTACTTC
CASSQVGTGAEQYF
>TRBJ1-2|TRBV2|NA|NA
TGTGCCAGCGATGGGGCTACCTATGGCTACACCTTC
CASDGATYGYTF
>TRBJ1-1|TRBV29-1|NA|NA
TGCAGCGTCGAGGACATAATGAACACTGAAGCTTTCTTT
CSVEDIMNTEAFF
>TRBJ2-5|TRBV18|NA|NA
TGTGCCAGCTCACCACCGGGACTTCGGTCGGGGGCCCAGTACTTC
CASSPPGLRSGAQYF
>TRBJ2-7|TRBV4-1|NA|NA
TGCGCCAGCAGCCACACCAATTTTATAGGACGGGATTCCTACGAGCAGTACTTC
CASSHTNFIGRDSYEQYF
>TRBJ2-3|TRBV5-1|NA|NA
TGCGCCAGCAGCTCGGGACATGAAGCCGATACGCAGTATTTT
CASSSGHEADTQYF
>TRBJ1-6|TRBV28|NA|NA
TGTGCCAGCAGTTTTGAGAGGTGGAATTCACCCCTCCACTTT
CASSFERWNSPLHF
>TRBJ1-1|TRBV13|NA|once
TGTGCCAGCAGCTCAACGGACAGCGGGGGTGCTGAAGCTTTCTTT
CASSSTDSGGAEAFF
>TRBJ1-3|TRBV9|TRBD1|few
TGTGCCAGCAGCGTAGGGGGACAGGGCGCTGGAAACACCATATATTTT
CASSVGGQGAGNTIYF
>TRBJ2-2|TRBV5-5|NA|NA
TGTGCCAGCAGCTTGAGGGTAGGGGGCACCGGGGAGCTGTTTTTT
CASSLRVGGTGELFF
>TRBJ1-2|TRBV2|NA|once
TGTGCCAGCAACGAAGTGGCAGGAAACTATGGCTACACCTTC
CASNEVAGNYGYTF
>TRBJ1-1|TRBV6-5|TRBD1|NA
TGTGCCAGCCACGGGACAGGGGGCAAAGAAGCTGAAGCTTTCTTT
CASHGTGGKEAEAFF
>TRBJ2-5|TRBV20-1|NA|NA
TGCAGTGCTAGTTCAGAGCCGGCGGGAGAGACCCAGTACTTC
CSASSEPAGETQYF
>TRBJ1-3|TRBV5-1|NA|NA
TGCGCCAGCAGCCAAGAGCCGAGCTCCCTAGGAAACACCATATATTTT
CASSQEPSSLGNTIYF
>TRBJ1-2|TRBV19|TRBD1|NA
TGTGCCAGTAGGTCCCGGGACAGGGGGTATGGCTACACCTTC
CASRSRDRGYGYTF
>TRBJ1-2|TRBV4-2|NA|NA
TGTGCCAGCAGCCAAGACGTTGGGGCCAGCGGCTACACCTTC
CASSQDVGASGYTF
>TRBJ2-3|TRBV27|NA|NA
TGTGCCAGCAGCCCAGGGCATACGCAGTATTTT
CASSPGHTQYF
>TRBJ2-7|TRBV18|TRBD1|NA
TGTGCCAGCTCACCGCGACAGGGGGACGAGCAGTACTTC
CASSPRQGDEQYF
>TRBJ2-7|TRBV5-4|NA|NA
TGTGCCAGCAGCTCCCAGGGGAGCCCGATCCTATTC
CASSSQGSPILF
>TRBJ1-4|TRBV7-9|NA|NA
TGTGCCAGCAGCTACACAGGGTGGACTAATGAAAAACTGTTTTTT
CASSYTGWTNEKLFF
>TRBJ2-7|TRBV28|NA|NA
TGTGCCAGCACCTCACAGGGGGGGTCCTACGAGCAGTACTTC
CASTSQGGSYEQYF
>TRBJ1-5|TRBV19|TRBD1|NA
TGTGCCAGTAGTTTCAGGGGGGGCAATCAGCCCCAGCATTTT
CASSFRGGNQPQHF
>TRBJ2-3|TRBV10-1|NA|NA
TGCGCCAGTGAACAGGGTATGGGTACAGATACGCAGTATTTT
CASEQGMGTDTQYF
>TRBJ2-1|TRBV6-2/TRBV6-3|NA|NA
TGTGCCAGCAGTTATGTTGAGGTCGGGTACAATGAGCAGTTCTTC
CASSYVEVGYNEQFF
>TRBJ1-2|TRBV15|NA|NA
TGTGCCACCAGCAGAGATTCGGGGAGGAACTATGGCTACACCTTC
CATSRDSGRNYGYTF
>TRBJ2-2|TRBV9|NA|NA
TGTGCCAGCAGCGTAGGGGGGCCCGGGGAGCTGTTTTTT
CASSVGGPGELFF
>TRBJ1-2|TRBV6-5|NA|NA
TGTGCCAGCAGACCGGGGGGGTACCACTATGGCTACACCTTC
CASRPGGYHYGYTF
>TRBJ2-7|TRBV15|NA|NA
TGTGCCACCAGCGAATACAGGGACCCCTACGAGCAGTACTTC
CATSEYRDPYEQYF
>TRBJ2-6|TRBV7-9|NA|once
TGTGCCAGCAGCTCCACAGGGTTTGGGGCCAACGTCCTGACTTTC
CASSSTGFGANVLTF
>TRBJ1-4|TRBV28|NA|NA
TGTGCCAGCAGTTGGTCGTCCGGTGCGGGTGAAAAACTGTTTTTT
CASSWSSGAGEKLFF
>TRBJ2-7|TRBV5-1|TRBD1|NA
TGCGCCAGCAGCTGGCAGGGGGCCGAGCAGTACTTC
CASSWQGAEQYF
>TRBJ2-3|TRBV4-2|TRBD1|NA
TGTGCCAGCAGCCTCACCTCAGGGGACAGGGGGCAAGATACGCAGTATTTT
CASSLTSGDRGQDTQYF
>TRBJ2-7|TRBV12-3/TRBV12-4|NA|NA
TGTGCCAGCAGTTTAGCGGCAGGGGGAGGGCAGTACTTC
CASSLAAGGGQYF
>TRBJ2-1|TRBV24-1|NA|NA
TGTGCCACCAGTGATTTTGGGGGGGGCCCCTACAATGAGCAGTTCTTC
CATSDFGGGPYNEQFF
>TRBJ2-7|TRBV9|TRBD2|NA
TGTGCCAGCAGCGTAGGGTCTAGCGGGGACGAGCAGTACTTC
CASSVGSSGDEQYF
>TRBJ2-3|TRBV7-8|TRBD2|NA
TGTGCCAGCAGCTTTCCTTGGACTAGCGGGGGGGAGTTCGCAGATACGCAGTATTTT
CASSFPWTSGGEFADTQYF
>TRBJ1-1|TRBV20-1|NA|once
TGCAGTGCTAGGTCGGTGGCTGAAGCTTTCTTT
CSARSVAEAFF